Listed below are T cell receptor beta chains from one sample, sequenced in a study of cytomegalovirus exposure and HLA in healthy donors. Only in-frame clones appear in the TCRdb table, and some are missing; sequencing was by immunoSEQ multiplex PCR. The repertoire consists of about 190,000 clones, with 60% to 80% occurring once and the leading ten covering less than 4%. The specimen sequenced was PBMCs. These receptors were taken from a woman aged 25 to 45 in good health and CMV-seropositive. Both conserved end residues are trimmed from each CDR3. Each record gives: V gene, D gene, CDR3 protein. A D gene is named only where the DNA matches it firmly.

V: TRBV28; D: -; CDR3: ASSLWQGGAEKLF
V: TRBV5-5; D: -; CDR3: ASSLQAGLNTEAF
V: TRBV5-4; D: -; CDR3: ASSFQGIGYT
V: TRBV5-4; D: -; CDR3: ASSLITSYEQY
V: TRBV11-3; D: -; CDR3: ASRTEYNEQF
V: TRBV18; D: -; CDR3: ASSPYREPNQPQH
V: TRBV4-1; D: TRBD2; CDR3: ASSEISAGGLLQETQY
V: TRBV11-2; D: -; CDR3: ASSLDAGSNQPQH
V: TRBV18; D: TRBD1; CDR3: ASSAWRTGGQDTQY
V: TRBV2; D: -; CDR3: ASSEAQAGLSYT
V: TRBV10-2; D: TRBD2; CDR3: ASAPRASGTYEQY
V: TRBV27; D: TRBD1; CDR3: ASSTQGVGAYEQY
V: TRBV2; D: -; CDR3: ASSEQALGTQY
V: TRBV5-1; D: TRBD2; CDR3: ASSPGLAIGVDTGELF
V: TRBV10-1; D: -; CDR3: ASSHGHSIEQY
V: TRBV7-9; D: -; CDR3: ASSFPLSYEQY
V: TRBV6-5; D: -; CDR3: ASGSGGVNTEAF
V: TRBV28; D: TRBD2; CDR3: ASSLRQGGINEQF
V: TRBV6-1; D: TRBD1; CDR3: ASSEDAGGAETQY
V: TRBV6-5; D: -; CDR3: ASSTRELDPGELF
V: TRBV29-1; D: TRBD2; CDR3: SVEDRGGTSATYEQY
V: TRBV28; D: -; CDR3: ASSLSRAQDTQY
V: TRBV6-6; D: TRBD2; CDR3: ASSPSGGTDTQY
V: TRBV11-1; D: -; CDR3: ASSLERQITNTGELF
V: TRBV28; D: -; CDR3: ASSLEGAGANVLT
V: TRBV5-8; D: -; CDR3: ASSLRVPNSGNTIY
V: TRBV27; D: -; CDR3: ASSLERTDTQY
V: TRBV10-2; D: -; CDR3: ASSALGGYEQY
V: TRBV28; D: -; CDR3: ASSLGGGYT
V: TRBV7-7; D: -; CDR3: ASRQRHSNQPQH
V: TRBV27; D: -; CDR3: ASSFGETYEQY
V: TRBV2; D: TRBD2; CDR3: ASSDGRAGYEQY
V: TRBV7-2; D: TRBD2; CDR3: ASSLVSSGIHEQY
V: TRBV19; D: TRBD2; CDR3: ASSIFSGSYEQY
V: TRBV6-1; D: -; CDR3: ASSSGATNEKLF
V: TRBV28; D: TRBD2; CDR3: ASSRGLAGVYEQY
V: TRBV5-1; D: -; CDR3: ASSLGYGGGEKLF
V: TRBV21-1; D: -; CDR3: ASIRGKEGGNTIY
V: TRBV2; D: -; CDR3: ASTRGGEANTEAF
V: TRBV4-3; D: -; CDR3: ASSQVGRGTEAF